These T cell receptor beta chains were read from a single sample in a study of CD8 T cells in ankylosing spondylitis. Each CDR3 protein is one row after TCRdb ran MiXCR on the 5' RACE reads. The sample shows under 250,000 distinct CDR3 sequences, under 30% of them seen only once. Input material: blood, either unsorted or a sorted T cell fraction (not recorded which). These receptors all come from a male donor with ankylosing spondylitis or in good health (not recorded which). The CDR3 runs from the conserved cysteine through the conserved F or W. Fields, in order: clone size, D gene, J gene, V gene, CDR3 DNA, CDR3 protein. A D gene is named only where the DNA matches it firmly. Some rows have no size entry. The others give once, few or many, or a class for an expanded clone.

clone size: NA; D gene: NA; J gene: TRBJ1-1; V gene: TRBV18; CDR3 DNA: TGTGCCAGCTCGAATGGTCGGAGAACTGAAGCTTTCTTT; CDR3 protein: CASSNGRRTEAFF
clone size: few; D gene: TRBD2; J gene: TRBJ2-1; V gene: TRBV18; CDR3 DNA: TGTGCCAGCTCACCACGAACTAGCGGGGCGAATGAGCAGTTCTTC; CDR3 protein: CASSPRTSGANEQFF
clone size: once; D gene: NA; J gene: TRBJ1-1; V gene: TRBV29-1; CDR3 DNA: TGCAGCGCTGACAGGTTCAACACTGAAGCTTTCTTT; CDR3 protein: CSADRFNTEAFF
clone size: NA; D gene: TRBD2; J gene: TRBJ2-1; V gene: TRBV12-3/TRBV12-4; CDR3 DNA: TGTGCCAGCAGTCCCCGAACAGTTGGACGGGGGGTACGTCAGCAGTTCTTC; CDR3 protein: CASSPRTVGRGVRQQFF
clone size: NA; D gene: NA; J gene: TRBJ2-7; V gene: TRBV20-1; CDR3 DNA: TGCAGTGCTAGAGCTCCCGGGCTCATCAGGGGTGACGAGCAGTACTTC; CDR3 protein: CSARAPGLIRGDEQYF
clone size: NA; D gene: NA; J gene: TRBJ2-3; V gene: TRBV20-1; CDR3 DNA: TGCAGTGCTAGAGATCTAGGGTATACGCAGTATTTT; CDR3 protein: CSARDLGYTQYF
clone size: NA; D gene: NA; J gene: TRBJ1-4; V gene: TRBV7-8; CDR3 DNA: TGTGCCAGCAGCTTACTAGGGATGGGAACTAATGAAAAACTGTTTTTT; CDR3 protein: CASSLLGMGTNEKLFF
clone size: NA; D gene: TRBD2; J gene: TRBJ2-1; V gene: TRBV12-3/TRBV12-4; CDR3 DNA: TGTGCCAGCAGTTTAGATTCGGGAGGGCTGGAGCAGTTCTTC; CDR3 protein: CASSLDSGGLEQFF
clone size: NA; D gene: NA; J gene: TRBJ2-3; V gene: TRBV28; CDR3 DNA: TGTGCCAGCAGTCCGGGACGGCTACTGTCAACGCAGTATTTT; CDR3 protein: CASSPGRLLSTQYF
clone size: few; D gene: NA; J gene: TRBJ2-1; V gene: TRBV6-5; CDR3 DNA: TGTGCCAGCAGTTACCCACTAAGTAATGAGCAGTTCTTC; CDR3 protein: CASSYPLSNEQFF
clone size: few; D gene: NA; J gene: TRBJ1-6; V gene: TRBV7-2; CDR3 DNA: TGTGCCAGCAGGCCACCGGGCTCAAATTCACCCCTCCACTTT; CDR3 protein: CASRPPGSNSPLHF
clone size: NA; D gene: NA; J gene: TRBJ2-5; V gene: TRBV5-1; CDR3 DNA: TGCGCCAGCAGCCCGGGGGACATCTACCAAGAGACCCAGTACTTC; CDR3 protein: CASSPGDIYQETQYF
clone size: NA; D gene: NA; J gene: TRBJ2-1; V gene: TRBV20-1; CDR3 DNA: TGCAGTGCTTCCGGCTCAGCGGGCCAATACAATGAGCAGTTCTTC; CDR3 protein: CSASGSAGQYNEQFF
clone size: few; D gene: TRBD1; J gene: TRBJ2-1; V gene: TRBV20-1; CDR3 DNA: TGCAGTGCTAGACCAGGGACAGGTTACAATGAGCAGTTCTTC; CDR3 protein: CSARPGTGYNEQFF
clone size: many; D gene: TRBD2; J gene: TRBJ2-7; V gene: TRBV20-1; CDR3 DNA: TGCAGTGCTAGGCCGACTAGCGGGAGTGGCGAGCAGTACTTC; CDR3 protein: CSARPTSGSGEQYF
clone size: many; D gene: TRBD2; J gene: TRBJ2-1; V gene: TRBV29-1; CDR3 DNA: TGCAGCGTCCAAACTAGCGGTACTACCTACAATGAGCAGTTCTTC; CDR3 protein: CSVQTSGTTYNEQFF
clone size: NA; D gene: NA; J gene: TRBJ2-5; V gene: TRBV7-2; CDR3 DNA: TGTGCCAGCAGCTTAGGAGATAGTAAGACCCAGTACTTC; CDR3 protein: CASSLGDSKTQYF
clone size: few; D gene: TRBD2; J gene: TRBJ2-1; V gene: TRBV28; CDR3 DNA: TGTGCCAGCACCTTACGGGGCGGGAGCCGGTTCTTC; CDR3 protein: CASTLRGGSRFF
clone size: few; D gene: TRBD1; J gene: TRBJ2-7; V gene: TRBV3-1; CDR3 DNA: TGTGCCAGCAGGATGTGGGACAGGGGCCTCGCCGAGCAGTACTTC; CDR3 protein: CASRMWDRGLAEQYF
clone size: many; D gene: NA; J gene: TRBJ1-2; V gene: TRBV3-1; CDR3 DNA: TGTGCCAGCAGCCATCAGAAGGCCGGCTACACCTTC; CDR3 protein: CASSHQKAGYTF
clone size: many; D gene: NA; J gene: TRBJ2-4; V gene: TRBV20-1; CDR3 DNA: TGCAGTGCTGTAAGCGACCGCACTCGGGCAAACATTCAGTACTTC; CDR3 protein: CSAVSDRTRANIQYF
clone size: once; D gene: NA; J gene: TRBJ1-2; V gene: TRBV20-1; CDR3 DNA: TGCAGTGCTAGAGTAGGTGGGAATGAGGGCTACACCTTC; CDR3 protein: CSARVGGNEGYTF
clone size: many; D gene: NA; J gene: TRBJ1-2; V gene: TRBV18; CDR3 DNA: TGTGCCAGCTCACTGGACAGCAGGGGCGGCTACACCTTC; CDR3 protein: CASSLDSRGGYTF
clone size: many; D gene: NA; J gene: TRBJ2-5; V gene: TRBV29-1; CDR3 DNA: TGCAGCGTTGTAGGACTCCAAGAGACCCAGTACTTC; CDR3 protein: CSVVGLQETQYF